The 8 T cell receptor beta chains presented below share a single source sample, sequenced in a study of blood T cell repertoires in COVID-19. Produced via immunoSEQ multiplex PCR; TCRdb's table is partial and in-frame only. The table includes hundreds of thousands of clones, about 91% detected once. The specimen was PBMCs or T cells enriched from blood (not recorded which). These receptors originate from a woman aged 40 to 50 who had recovered from COVID-19.

A note on this clone: This sample includes further DNA sequences coding for the same CDR3. The rearrangement joins TRBV5-1 to TRBJ2-2, with 9 positions matching TRBD1. V trimming: 2 bases; J trimming: 5 bases; junction bases outside the gene matches: 4. This CDR3 has 15 amino acids. Looked up from germline, CDR1 is SGHRS and CDR2 is YFSETQ. The CDR3 spells CASSLGTGRTGELFF. In DNA form, the CDR3 reads TGCGCCAGCAGCTTAGGGACAGGGAGGACCGGGGAGCTGTTTTTT.

The V call is TRBV3-1 (or the pseudogene TRBV3-2), the J call TRBJ2-7, with 11 bases lining up with TRBD1. The V and J ends lost 4 bases and 10 bases, in that order; junction bases with no gene match: 9. The CDR3 loop spans 14 amino acids. In germline, CDR1 is LGHDT, CDR2 YNNKEL (reference sequence). CDR3 DNA: TGTGCCAGCAGCCTCCGGGACAGGGGGTTTCTACAGTACTTC. Amino acids: CASSLRDRGFLQYF.

This chain uses TRBV7-3 with TRBJ2-1; 10 bases agree with TRBD2. With V trimmed by 8 bases and J by 7 bases, 11 bases remained unmatched. CDR3 size: 15 residues. Germline assignment: CDR1 SGHTA and CDR2 FQGTGA. DNA of the CDR3: TGTGCCAGCGGTAGCGGGGGGTATCTCGGGAATGAGCAGTTCTTC. This codes for CASGSGGYLGNEQFF.

The chain recombines TRBV9 with TRBJ2-3, with 8 bases matching TRBD1. CDR1 is SGDLS and CDR2 is YYNGEE in the germline V gene. With 0 bases clipped from V and 6 bases from J, the junction kept 18 bases outside the gene matches. This CDR3 comprises 19 residues. In nucleotides, the CDR3 is TGTGCCAGCAGCGTAGCTACAGTGTCGGACAGGGCAATACCGGATACGCAGTATTTT. It is translated as CASSVATVSDRAIPDTQYF.

This chain connects TRBV19 to TRBJ2-7, with TRBD2 matching 8 bases. The CDR3 sequence is 15 residues long. V dropped 11 bases and J dropped 4; count of bases not matched to a gene: 16. Germline CDR1 reads LNHDA; CDR2 reads SQIVND (reference sequence). The CDR3 loop reads CASSGGLGVSYEQYF. The CDR3 nucleotides read TGTGCCTCTTCGGGGGGGCTGGGGGTAAGTTACGAGCAGTACTTC.

This rearrangement joins TRBV11-1 to TRBJ2-5; possible D gene TRBD1, 5 bases. Germline V lookup: CDR1 SGHAT, CDR2 FQDESV (reference sequence). The CDR3 runs to 14 residues. V gave up 4 bases and J gave up 1 base, with 10 bases separating them. The CDR3 protein is CASSSNRLQETQYF. In DNA, the CDR3 is TGTGCCAGCAGCTCGAACAGGCTCCAAGAGACCCAGTACTTC.

The chain is built from TRBV19 and TRBJ2-2, with 7 bases aligning to TRBD1. The CDR3 runs to 16 residues. With V trimmed by 5 bases and J by 2 bases, 8 bases remained unmatched. The germline V gene encodes CDR1 LNHDA and CDR2 SQIVND (reference sequence). This CDR3 is CASSSGTVRNTGELFF. DNA for the CDR3: TGTGCCAGTAGTTCCGGGACAGTTAGAAACACCGGGGAGCTGTTTTTT.

The chain links TRBV20-1 to TRBJ1-1; the D is unclear. From germline, CDR1 is DFQATT and CDR2 SNEGSKA (reference sequence). The CDR3 contains 13 residues. With 3 bases removed from V and 0 bases from J, the gap between germline ends came to 8 bases. CDR3 bases: TGCAGTGCTAGTGGTCAGGTGAACACTGAAGCTTTCTTT. Translated, it gives CSASGQVNTEAFF.